This T cell receptor (beta chain) derives from a study of CD8+ T cells in alopecia areata. This clone was seen once. Extracted RNA was reverse transcribed, and the resulting cDNA served as sequencing template. The assay was immunoSEQ multiplex PCR, and TCRdb's table has in-frame clones only and misses some. This table holds about 190,000 clones, around three fifths found once. The CDR3 consists of 14 residues. Germline V CDR1 and CDR2: SEHNR, FQNEAQ (reference sequence). Deletions cut 5 bases from V and 8 bases from J, with 15 bases between. The V and J genes are TRBV7-9 and TRBJ1-4, with a weak D call TRBD1 (5 bases). The sequence came from a human donor with alopecia areata. Sequences were derived from CD4+ T cells sorted from blood, sampled at week 0. The CDR3: CASSLRGGTEKLFF. CDR3 in DNA: TGTGCCAGCAGCCTACGCGGAGGGACCGAAAAACTGTTTTTT.